A selection of T cell receptor beta chains follows, all from one sample in a study of cytomegalovirus exposure and HLA in healthy donors. Only in-frame clones appear in the TCRdb table, and some are missing; sequencing was by immunoSEQ multiplex PCR. Here the sample spans roughly 110,000 clones, approximately 74% being singletons. Sequences were obtained from PBMCs. The receptors were gathered from a woman in her thirties or forties in good health and CMV-seropositive. Both conserved end residues are part of each CDR3. A D gene is named only where the DNA matches it firmly. The size entry is marked missing in some rows and otherwise reads once, few, many or a size class.

clone_size: .
d_call: TRBD1
v_call: TRBV7-8
j_call: TRBJ1-1
cdr3_nt: TGTGCCAGCAGCCCACAGGGGCGAAGGGCTGAAGCTTTCTTT
cdr3_aa: CASSPQGRRAEAFF

clone_size: once
d_call: .
v_call: TRBV7-2
j_call: TRBJ2-7
cdr3_nt: TGTGCCAGCATTAACCCGGGGATCTACGAGCAGTACTTC
cdr3_aa: CASINPGIYEQYF

clone_size: .
d_call: .
v_call: TRBV7-8
j_call: TRBJ1-6
cdr3_nt: TGTGCCAGCCGGGGGGGAATGATAGCACCCCTCCACTTT
cdr3_aa: CASRGGMIAPLHF

clone_size: .
d_call: TRBD1
v_call: TRBV7-2
j_call: TRBJ2-1
cdr3_nt: TGTGCCAGCAGAGTCGACAGGGGAACCTACAATGAGCAGTTCTTC
cdr3_aa: CASRVDRGTYNEQFF

clone_size: .
d_call: TRBD2
v_call: TRBV2
j_call: TRBJ2-7
cdr3_nt: TGTGCCAGCAGGGGACTAGCGGTAATTATAGACGAGCAGTACTTC
cdr3_aa: CASRGLAVIIDEQYF

clone_size: .
d_call: TRBD2
v_call: TRBV7-6
j_call: TRBJ2-1
cdr3_nt: TGTGCCAGCAGCTCCAACCCCGGACTAGCGGCGTACAATGAGCAGTTCTTC
cdr3_aa: CASSSNPGLAAYNEQFF

clone_size: .
d_call: TRBD1
v_call: TRBV10-3
j_call: TRBJ1-3
cdr3_nt: TGTGCCACCAAAAGACAGGGGGACGGGGGCACCATATATTTT
cdr3_aa: CATKRQGDGGTIYF

clone_size: .
d_call: TRBD2
v_call: TRBV7-2
j_call: TRBJ2-5
cdr3_nt: TGTGCCAGCAGCGCGGTGGGGCGGGGGGGCCTTGGGACCCAGTACTTC
cdr3_aa: CASSAVGRGGLGTQYF

clone_size: .
d_call: .
v_call: TRBV4-2
j_call: TRBJ2-7
cdr3_nt: TGTGCCAGCAGCCAAGACGTGAGGGCTGGGGCCTACGAGCAGTACTTC
cdr3_aa: CASSQDVRAGAYEQYF

clone_size: .
d_call: .
v_call: TRBV30
j_call: TRBJ2-3
cdr3_nt: TGTGCCTGGAGTGTGGGCAGGGCCGCAGATACGCAGTATTTT
cdr3_aa: CAWSVGRAADTQYF

clone_size: .
d_call: TRBD1
v_call: TRBV30
j_call: TRBJ1-2
cdr3_nt: TGTGCCTGGAGTGCCGGGACAGGGATTTATGGCTACACCTTC
cdr3_aa: CAWSAGTGIYGYTF

clone_size: few
d_call: .
v_call: TRBV6-5
j_call: TRBJ2-2
cdr3_nt: TGTGCCAGCCGGGATATGAACACCGGGGAGCTGTTTTTT
cdr3_aa: CASRDMNTGELFF

clone_size: .
d_call: TRBD1
v_call: TRBV5-1
j_call: TRBJ1-2
cdr3_nt: TGCGCCAGCAGCTTGGAACAGGGGGGAAGTGGCTACACCTTC
cdr3_aa: CASSLEQGGSGYTF

clone_size: few
d_call: .
v_call: TRBV6-1
j_call: TRBJ1-1
cdr3_nt: TGTGCCAGCAGTGAAATATTTGGTCAGGGGTGGCTGAACACTGAAGCTTTCTTT
cdr3_aa: CASSEIFGQGWLNTEAFF

clone_size: .
d_call: .
v_call: TRBV5-1
j_call: TRBJ2-7
cdr3_nt: TGCGCCAGCAGCTCTGACAGTTACTCCTACGAGCAGTACTTC
cdr3_aa: CASSSDSYSYEQYF

clone_size: many
d_call: TRBD2
v_call: TRBV19
j_call: TRBJ2-3
cdr3_nt: TGTGCCAGCACGTTAGCGGGTGGGTTGGATACGCAGTATTTT
cdr3_aa: CASTLAGGLDTQYF

clone_size: few
d_call: TRBD1
v_call: TRBV2
j_call: TRBJ1-1
cdr3_nt: TGTGCCAGCACCACACAGGGGGCGAAGACTGAAGCTTTCTTT
cdr3_aa: CASTTQGAKTEAFF

clone_size: .
d_call: TRBD2
v_call: TRBV7-3
j_call: TRBJ2-1
cdr3_nt: TGTGCCAGCAGCCTAGCGGGAACCTACAATGAGCAGTTCTTC
cdr3_aa: CASSLAGTYNEQFF

clone_size: .
d_call: .
v_call: TRBV5-3
j_call: TRBJ1-6
cdr3_nt: TGTGCCAGAAGCGCCCGGGGGGTGGGAAATAATTCACCCCTCCACTTT
cdr3_aa: CARSARGVGNNSPLHF

clone_size: once
d_call: TRBD2
v_call: TRBV2
j_call: TRBJ2-7
cdr3_nt: TGTGCCAGCAGCCTTCGGACTAGCGGACCCTACGAGCAGTACTTC
cdr3_aa: CASSLRTSGPYEQYF

clone_size: .
d_call: .
v_call: TRBV18
j_call: TRBJ1-4
cdr3_nt: TGTGCCAGCTCGCCTAAGGAGGCGATTGGTGAAAAACTGTTTTTT
cdr3_aa: CASSPKEAIGEKLFF

clone_size: .
d_call: .
v_call: TRBV5-1
j_call: TRBJ1-5
cdr3_nt: TGCGCCAGCAGCTTGGGGAATACGGGGGGGGACCAGCCCCAGCATTTT
cdr3_aa: CASSLGNTGGDQPQHF

clone_size: .
d_call: TRBD1
v_call: TRBV29-1
j_call: TRBJ1-1
cdr3_nt: TGCAGCGTCGCATCCGGGACAGACACTGAAGCTTTCTTT
cdr3_aa: CSVASGTDTEAFF

clone_size: .
d_call: TRBD1
v_call: TRBV5-1
j_call: TRBJ1-2
cdr3_nt: TGCGCCAGCAGCCTTGGACAGGACGCTTATGGCTACACCTTC
cdr3_aa: CASSLGQDAYGYTF

clone_size: .
d_call: .
v_call: TRBV6-1
j_call: TRBJ1-5
cdr3_nt: TGTGCCAGCAGTGAAGACGGGGGGGATCAGCCCCAGCATTTT
cdr3_aa: CASSEDGGDQPQHF

clone_size: .
d_call: TRBD2
v_call: TRBV6-5
j_call: TRBJ2-7
cdr3_nt: TGTGCCAGCAGTTACTCAGGTAGCGGGGGTTACGAGCAGTACTTC
cdr3_aa: CASSYSGSGGYEQYF

clone_size: .
d_call: TRBD1
v_call: TRBV6-6
j_call: TRBJ1-2
cdr3_nt: TGTGCCAGCAGTTCGGCAGGGGGACGTTATGGCTACACCTTC
cdr3_aa: CASSSAGGRYGYTF

clone_size: few
d_call: TRBD1
v_call: TRBV5-1
j_call: TRBJ1-6
cdr3_nt: TGCGCCAGCAGCGTAGGACAGGGGGCGAAGAATTCACCCCTCCACTTT
cdr3_aa: CASSVGQGAKNSPLHF

clone_size: .
d_call: TRBD1
v_call: TRBV4-2
j_call: TRBJ2-5
cdr3_nt: TGTGCCAGCAGCCCGGGACAGGGACTAGAGACCCAGTACTTC
cdr3_aa: CASSPGQGLETQYF

clone_size: once
d_call: .
v_call: TRBV13
j_call: TRBJ2-7
cdr3_nt: TGTGCCAGCAGCACCCAGGGAGGTGTAAGGTCCTACGAGCAGTACTTC
cdr3_aa: CASSTQGGVRSYEQYF

clone_size: .
d_call: TRBD2
v_call: TRBV25-1
j_call: TRBJ2-1
cdr3_nt: TGTGCCAGCAGTGAATATCGCACTAGCGGGGGGTTCAATGAGCAGTTCTTC
cdr3_aa: CASSEYRTSGGFNEQFF

clone_size: .
d_call: .
v_call: TRBV7-9
j_call: TRBJ2-2
cdr3_nt: TGTGCCAGCAACTTAGGAGGGGGGAACACCGGGGAGCTGTTTTTT
cdr3_aa: CASNLGGGNTGELFF

clone_size: .
d_call: .
v_call: TRBV4-2
j_call: TRBJ2-7
cdr3_nt: TGTGCCAGCAGCCAAGATTTCCGGGAGGAGCAGTACTTC
cdr3_aa: CASSQDFREEQYF

clone_size: .
d_call: TRBD1
v_call: TRBV4-3
j_call: TRBJ2-2
cdr3_nt: TGCGCCAGCAGCCGGACAGGGGCCGGGGAGCTGTTTTTT
cdr3_aa: CASSRTGAGELFF

clone_size: .
d_call: .
v_call: TRBV6-6
j_call: TRBJ2-7
cdr3_nt: TGTGCCACCAACGACGTAGGAACAGGACCCTACGAGCAGTACTTC
cdr3_aa: CATNDVGTGPYEQYF

clone_size: .
d_call: TRBD1
v_call: TRBV7-6
j_call: TRBJ1-5
cdr3_nt: TGTGCCAGCAGCCCAGGGGGCGGGAGCAATCAGCCCCAGCATTTT
cdr3_aa: CASSPGGGSNQPQHF

clone_size: .
d_call: .
v_call: TRBV18
j_call: TRBJ1-5
cdr3_nt: TGTGCCAGCTCACCACCAGGGGGGGCCGGTCAGCCCCAGCATTTT
cdr3_aa: CASSPPGGAGQPQHF

clone_size: .
d_call: TRBD1
v_call: TRBV18
j_call: TRBJ2-2
cdr3_nt: TGTGCCAGCTCACCACCGGGACAGGGCTTGATCGGGGAGCTGTTTTTT
cdr3_aa: CASSPPGQGLIGELFF

clone_size: few
d_call: .
v_call: TRBV30
j_call: TRBJ1-3
cdr3_nt: TGTGCCTGGGCCCCGCTCGGACAGACCATCTCTGGAAACACCATATATTTT
cdr3_aa: CAWAPLGQTISGNTIYF

clone_size: .
d_call: .
v_call: TRBV9
j_call: TRBJ1-4
cdr3_nt: TGTGCCAGCAGCGGGGTTGGGGCAGGGAATGAAAAACTGTTTTTT
cdr3_aa: CASSGVGAGNEKLFF

clone_size: .
d_call: TRBD2
v_call: TRBV4-1
j_call: TRBJ2-1
cdr3_nt: TGCGCCAGCAGCCAAGGCCCCTCTAGCGGGGATTACAATGAGCAGTTCTTC
cdr3_aa: CASSQGPSSGDYNEQFF

clone_size: .
d_call: TRBD1
v_call: TRBV7-2
j_call: TRBJ2-7
cdr3_nt: TGTGCCAGCAGCCTGGACAGGGGGCGCTACGAGCAGTACTTC
cdr3_aa: CASSLDRGRYEQYF

clone_size: few
d_call: .
v_call: TRBV30
j_call: TRBJ1-5
cdr3_nt: TGTGCCTGGAGACAGGGCAGCCCTAATCAGCCCCAGCATTTT
cdr3_aa: CAWRQGSPNQPQHF

clone_size: .
d_call: .
v_call: TRBV19
j_call: TRBJ1-1
cdr3_nt: TGTGCCAGTAGTACCGGACAGTCGAACACTGAAGCTTTCTTT
cdr3_aa: CASSTGQSNTEAFF